These 5 T cell receptor beta chains were all obtained from the same sample, sequenced in a study of CDR3 diversity in severe acne. TCRdb re-analysed the PCR reads in MiXCR, keeping a single row per CDR3 protein. The repertoire has around 100,000 distinct CDR3 sequences, 45% to 60% of them found once; the top ten carry approximately 13%. Sequenced material: blood. The receptor set was obtained from a male donor with acne.

The chain recombines TRBV25-1 with TRBJ1-3; D is undetermined. The germline V gene has CDR1 MGHDK and CDR2 SYGVNS. The CDR3 is 12 amino acids. V was clipped by 1 base and J by 8 bases, with 6 bases between them. CDR3 DNA sequence: TGTGCCAGCAGTGAATTCGGGGACACCATATATTTT. Residues: CASSEFGDTIYF.

The J gene is TRBJ1-2, the V gene TRBV7-9; 9 nucleotides line up with TRBD1. J lost 6 bases, V lost 6 bases, and 8 bases had no gene match. The CDR3 is 14 residues long. The V gene's germline CDR1 is SEHNR and CDR2 FQNEAQ (reference sequence). The CDR3 DNA reads TGTGCCAGCAGTCCACGGGACAGGGTCCATGGCTACACCTTC. Its translation is CASSPRDRVHGYTF. Together with reference TRBV7-9 and TRBJ1-2, the CDR3 gives the full variable domain: DTGVSQNPRHKITKRGQNVTFRCDPISEHNRLYWYRQTLGQGPEFLTYFQNEAQLEKSRLLSDRFSAERPKGSFSTLEIQRTEQGDSAMYLCASSPRDRVHGYTFGSGTRLTVV.

This chain uses TRBV15 with TRBJ2-3; perhaps D is TRBD1 or TRBD2 (5 bases each). Per the germline V gene, CDR1 is LNHNV and CDR2 is YYDKDF (reference sequence). The CDR3 is made up of 13 amino acids. V was shortened by 4 bases and J by 15 bases, with 20 bases between the two germline ends. The CDR3 spells CATSKESGTRGYF. For the CDR3, the DNA is TGTGCCACCAGCAAAGAATCCGGGACGAGGGGATATTTT. Combining the CDR3 with reference TRBV15 and TRBJ2-3 gives the whole variable domain DAMVIQNPRYQVTQFGKPVTLSCSQTLNHNVMYWYQQKSSQAPKLLFHYYDKDFNNEADTPDNFQSRRPNTSFCFLDIRSPGLGDTAMYLCATSKESGTRGYFGPGTRLTVL.

The chain links TRBV24-1 to TRBJ2-7; TRBD1 matches 9 bases. The CDR3 is 16 residues long. V trimming: 3 bases; J trimming: 2 bases; junction bases outside the gene matches: 7. Germline V gene sequence: CDR1 KGHDR, CDR2 SFDVKD. CDR3 nucleotides: TGTGCCACCAGTGATCGCTCCGGGACAGGGACCTACGAGCAGTACTTC. Its protein product is CATSDRSGTGTYEQYF.

This clonotype occurred many times. The chain recombines TRBV20-1 with TRBJ2-3; 8 bases fit TRBD2. Germline assignment: CDR1 DFQATT and CDR2 SNEGSKA (reference sequence). The CDR3 is made up of 16 amino acids. V lost 0 bases and J lost 2; bases outside the gene matches: 7. Here the CDR3 DNA reads TGCAGTGCTAGAGATCGGAGGCGGGAGGCCACAGATACGCAGTATTTT. Translating it yields CSARDRRREATDTQYF.